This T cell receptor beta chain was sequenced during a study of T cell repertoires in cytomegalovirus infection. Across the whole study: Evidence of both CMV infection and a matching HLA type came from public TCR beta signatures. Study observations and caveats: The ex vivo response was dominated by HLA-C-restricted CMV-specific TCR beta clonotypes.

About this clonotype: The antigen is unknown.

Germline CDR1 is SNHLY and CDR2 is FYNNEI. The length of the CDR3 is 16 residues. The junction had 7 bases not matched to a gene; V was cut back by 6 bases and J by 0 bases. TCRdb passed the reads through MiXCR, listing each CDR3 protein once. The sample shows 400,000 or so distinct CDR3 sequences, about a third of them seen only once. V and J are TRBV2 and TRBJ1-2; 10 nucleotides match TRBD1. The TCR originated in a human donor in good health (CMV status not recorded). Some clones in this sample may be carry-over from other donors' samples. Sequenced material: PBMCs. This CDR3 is CASRPRDRGPNYGYTF. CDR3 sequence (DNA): TGTGCCAGCAGACCTAGAGACAGGGGGCCTAACTATGGCTACACCTTC.